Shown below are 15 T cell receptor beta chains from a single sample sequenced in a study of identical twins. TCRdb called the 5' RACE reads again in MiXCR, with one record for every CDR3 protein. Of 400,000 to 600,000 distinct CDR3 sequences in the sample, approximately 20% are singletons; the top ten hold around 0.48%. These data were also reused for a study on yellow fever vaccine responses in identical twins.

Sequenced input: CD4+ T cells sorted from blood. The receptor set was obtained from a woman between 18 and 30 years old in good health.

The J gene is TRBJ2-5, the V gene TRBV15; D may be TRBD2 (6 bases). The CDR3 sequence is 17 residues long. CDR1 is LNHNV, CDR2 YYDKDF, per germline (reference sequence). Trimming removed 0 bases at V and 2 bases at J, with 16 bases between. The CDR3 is CATSRDLAGIGQETQYF. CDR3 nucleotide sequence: TGTGCCACCAGCAGAGATCTGGCGGGGATAGGGCAAGAGACCCAGTACTTC.

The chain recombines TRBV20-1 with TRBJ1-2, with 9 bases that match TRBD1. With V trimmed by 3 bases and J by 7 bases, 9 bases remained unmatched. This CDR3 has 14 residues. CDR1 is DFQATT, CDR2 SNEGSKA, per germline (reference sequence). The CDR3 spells CSARPGQGRFGYTF. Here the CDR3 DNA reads TGCAGTGCTAGGCCGGGACAGGGTCGTTTTGGCTACACCTTC.

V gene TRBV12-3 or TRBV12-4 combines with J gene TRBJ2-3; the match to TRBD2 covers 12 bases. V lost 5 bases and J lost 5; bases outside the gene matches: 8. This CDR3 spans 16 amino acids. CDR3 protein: CASSGWTSGNGDTQYF. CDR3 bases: TGTGCCAGCAGTGGGTGGACTAGCGGGAATGGAGATACGCAGTATTTT.

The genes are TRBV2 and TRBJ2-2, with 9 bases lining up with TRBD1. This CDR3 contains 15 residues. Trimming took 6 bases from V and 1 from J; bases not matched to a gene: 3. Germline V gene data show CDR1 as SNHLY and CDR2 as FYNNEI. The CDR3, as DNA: TGTGCCAGCAGGAGACAGGGGGGGAACACCGGGGAGCTGTTTTTT. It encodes CASRRQGGNTGELFF.

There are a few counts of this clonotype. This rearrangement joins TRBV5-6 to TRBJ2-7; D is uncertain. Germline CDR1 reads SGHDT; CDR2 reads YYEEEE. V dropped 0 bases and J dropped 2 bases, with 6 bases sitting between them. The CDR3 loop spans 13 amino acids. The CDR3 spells CASSLGSTYEQYF. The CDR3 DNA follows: TGTGCCAGCAGCTTGGGCTCCACCTACGAGCAGTACTTC.

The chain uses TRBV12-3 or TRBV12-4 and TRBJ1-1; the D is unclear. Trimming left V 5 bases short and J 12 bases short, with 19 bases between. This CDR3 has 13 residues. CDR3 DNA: TGTGCCAGCAGTCAAACACCCGGCAGTGTGACTTTCTTT. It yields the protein CASSQTPGSVTFF.

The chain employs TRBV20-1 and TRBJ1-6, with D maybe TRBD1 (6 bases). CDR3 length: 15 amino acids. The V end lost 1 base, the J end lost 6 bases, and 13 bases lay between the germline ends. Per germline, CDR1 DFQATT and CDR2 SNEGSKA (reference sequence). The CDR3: CSARGSGGVNSPLHF. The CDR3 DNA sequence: TGCAGTGCTAGAGGATCCGGGGGCGTTAATTCACCCCTCCACTTT.

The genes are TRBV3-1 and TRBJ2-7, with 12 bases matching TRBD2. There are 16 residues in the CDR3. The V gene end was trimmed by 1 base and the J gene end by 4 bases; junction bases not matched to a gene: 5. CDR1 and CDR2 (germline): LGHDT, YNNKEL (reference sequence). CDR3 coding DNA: TGTGCCAGCAGCCAAGGCCCGGGACTAGCGGGTTACGAGCAGTACTTC. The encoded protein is CASSQGPGLAGYEQYF.

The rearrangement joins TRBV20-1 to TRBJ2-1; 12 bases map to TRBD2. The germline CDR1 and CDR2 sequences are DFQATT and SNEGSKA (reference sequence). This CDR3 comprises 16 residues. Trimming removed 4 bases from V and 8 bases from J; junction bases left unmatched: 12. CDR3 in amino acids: CSATASGGAGVHEQFF. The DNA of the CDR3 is TGCAGTGCTACCGCTAGCGGGGGGGCCGGTGTCCATGAGCAGTTCTTC.

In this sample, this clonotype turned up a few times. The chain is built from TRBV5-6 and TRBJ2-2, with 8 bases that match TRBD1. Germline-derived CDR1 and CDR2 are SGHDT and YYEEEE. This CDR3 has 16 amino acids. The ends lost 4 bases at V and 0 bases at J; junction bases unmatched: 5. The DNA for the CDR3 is TGTGCCAGCAGCGGTGGGACAGGAGCGAACACCGGGGAGCTGTTTTTT. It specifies CASSGGTGANTGELFF.

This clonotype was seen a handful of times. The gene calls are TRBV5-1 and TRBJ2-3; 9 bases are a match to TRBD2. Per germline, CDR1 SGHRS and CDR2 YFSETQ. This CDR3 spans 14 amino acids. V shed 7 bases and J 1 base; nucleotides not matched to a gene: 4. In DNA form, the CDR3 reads TGCGCCAGCGGAAGACTAGCGGGCACAGATACGCAGTATTTT. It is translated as CASGRLAGTDTQYF.

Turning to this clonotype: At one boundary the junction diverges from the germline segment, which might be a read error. CDR3 DNA sequence: TGCAGTGCTAGAGATCCCGGGGCCCCCCAAGGGACCCAGTACTTC. Protein product: CSARDPGAPQGTQYF. The chain recombines TRBV20-1 with TRBJ2-5, with D perhaps matching TRBD1 or TRBD2 (5 bases each). The V gene's germline CDR1 is DFQATT and CDR2 SNEGSKA (reference sequence). This CDR3 has 15 amino acids.

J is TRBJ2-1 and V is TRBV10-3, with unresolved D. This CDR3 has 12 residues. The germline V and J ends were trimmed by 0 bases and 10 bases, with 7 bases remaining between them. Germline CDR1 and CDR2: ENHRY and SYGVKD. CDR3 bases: TGTGCCATCAGTGAGTCGGCCTTGGAGCAGTTCTTC. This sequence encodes CAISESALEQFF.

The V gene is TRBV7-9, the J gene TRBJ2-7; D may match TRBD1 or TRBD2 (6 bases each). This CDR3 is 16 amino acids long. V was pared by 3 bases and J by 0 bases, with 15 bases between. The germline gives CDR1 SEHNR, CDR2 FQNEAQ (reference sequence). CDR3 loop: CASSFGGPTSSYEQYF. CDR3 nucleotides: TGTGCCAGCAGCTTCGGGGGCCCAACTAGCTCCTACGAGCAGTACTTC.

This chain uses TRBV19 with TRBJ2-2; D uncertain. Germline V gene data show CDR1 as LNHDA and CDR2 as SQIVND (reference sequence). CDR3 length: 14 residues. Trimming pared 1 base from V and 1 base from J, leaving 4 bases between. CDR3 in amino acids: CASSIAGNTGELFF. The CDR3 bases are TGTGCCAGTAGTATAGCCGGGAACACCGGGGAGCTGTTTTTT.